This T cell receptor beta chain comes out of a study of technical replicates of blood from a handful of donors. Some clones are missing from TCRdb's copy, which holds only in-frame ones; the method was immunoSEQ multiplex PCR. The data show approximately 70,000 clones, 92% seen once. V shed 8 bases and J 5 bases; nucleotides not matched to a gene: 3. Germline V gives CDR1 SNHLY, CDR2 FYNNEI. The CDR3 covers 13 residues. The chain is built from TRBV2 and TRBJ2-1, with TRBD2 identical over 10 bases. The sequenced material came from T cells isolated from PBMCs. This clonotype was obtained from a human donor in good health. CDR3 coding DNA: TGTGCCAGCGTAGCGGGGGGTCACAATGAGCAGTTCTTC. Encoded protein: CASVAGGHNEQFF. The whole variable domain, filled in from reference TRBV2 and TRBJ2-1, reads EPEVTQTPSHQVTQMGQEVILRCVPISNHLYFYWYRQILGQKVEFLVSFYNNEISEKSEIFDDQFSVERPDGSNFTLKIRSTKLEDSAMYFCASVAGGHNEQFFGPGTRLTVL.